One sample yielded the 7 T cell receptor delta chains listed below, sequenced in a study of γδ T cells in repeated Plasmodium falciparum infection. Bulk repertoires came from Vgamma9/Vdelta2+ or Vdelta2-negative gammadelta T cells flow-sorted from PBMC. TCRdb redid clone calling on the multiplex PCR reads using CATT. The table shows approximately 90,000 delta-chain clones, with approximately 0.92% occurring only once. Sequencing was performed on gamma-delta T cells from blood. Source of these receptors: a pool of human donors (malaria-infected and uninfected, not separated).

Points on this clone: For this DNA, TCRdb reports the protein of a much larger clone, which diverges at residue 15, most likely from a read error; the protein presented here is translated directly from the DNA. V gene TRDV1 combines with J gene TRDJ1; D perhaps matches TRDD3 (6 bases). TCRdb leaves out the J gene; it was filled in here by matching the DNA to germline. The CDR3 loop spans 21 amino acids. Germline CDR1 TSWWSYY, CDR2 QGS. The V end was cut by 1 base, the J end by 10 bases, with 37 bases between. CDR3 sequence (DNA): TGTGCTCTTGGGGAACGAGAGCGCCTACATTCGAACGGGGGGAAACTGCCCGGACTCATCTTT. Residues: CALGERERLHSNGGKLPGLIF.

Comment on this clone: TCRdb's protein, taken from a much larger clone, differs from this DNA's translation at residue 4, likely owing to a read error; the protein displayed comes from the DNA. The chain joins TRDV2 to TRDJ1; 9 positions agree with TRDD3. Germline matching of the DNA provided the J gene here, since TCRdb leaves it blank. CDR3 length: 18 amino acids. Per germline, CDR1 GEAIGNYY and CDR2 EKD. Losses at the gene ends were 5 bases for V and 0 bases for J; bases not matched to a gene: 15. The CDR3 here is CACVKLGESATHTDKLIF. The CDR3 DNA follows: TGTGCCTGTGTGAAACTGGGGGAATCTGCAACCCACACCGATAAACTCATCTTT.

A note on this clone: TCRdb shows a much larger clone's protein in place of this DNA's translation, and the two differ at residue 6, likely through a read error; the protein shown is translated from the DNA. The chain links TRDV1 to TRDJ1; a weak D match, TRDD1 (5 bases). Per germline, CDR1 TSWWSYY and CDR2 QGS. The CDR3 loop spans 16 amino acids. V gave up 2 bases and J gave up 2 bases, with 15 bases separating them. The CDR3 nucleotides are TGTGCTCTTGGGGAAAAAGAAATCTCTCTTACCGATAAACTCATCTTT. This codes for CALGEKEISLTDKLIF.

Note on this clone: TCRdb pairs this DNA with a much larger clone's protein that differs at residue 18, likely a read error; the protein shown was translated from the DNA. The V gene is TRDV2, the J gene TRDJ1; TRDD3 matches at 10 bases. There are 20 residues in the CDR3. The germline CDR1 and CDR2 sequences are GEAIGNYY and EKD. The CDR3 nucleotides read TGTGCCTGTGACACCGGCTCCCTACTGGGGGATCGACAATACACCGATAAACACATCTTT. It yields the protein CACDTGSLLGDRQYTDKHIF.

This clone showed up many times. Other DNA sequences of this sample code for an identical CDR3. This chain uses TRDV1 with TRDJ1; the match to TRDD3 covers 11 bases. The CDR3 has 26 amino acids. Per germline, CDR1 TSWWSYY and CDR2 QGS. V lost 0 bases and J lost 0; bases outside the gene matches: 30. CDR3 region: CALGELRSYGGFPHWGILEYTDKLIF. The CDR3 DNA sequence: TGTGCTCTTGGGGAACTACGCAGTTATGGTGGGTTCCCCCACTGGGGGATATTGGAGTACACCGATAAACTCATCTTT.

Worth noting for this clone: This DNA's translation and the protein TCRdb lists, from a much larger clone, do not match at residue 13, likely due to a read error; the protein shown is translated from the DNA. J is TRDJ1 and V is TRDV1, with TRDD3 identical over 7 bases. TCRdb is silent on the J gene; assignment here came from matching the DNA to germline. Germline V gene lookup returns CDR1 TSWWSYY and CDR2 QGS. CDR3 length: 24 residues. V shed 2 bases, J shed 0 bases, and the junction held 30 bases outside the gene matches. CDR3 protein: CALGESPTSSMYRGITPHTDKLIF. The CDR3 DNA follows: TGTGCTCTTGGGGAATCCCCAACCTCCTCGATGTACAGGGGGATCACCCCTCACACCGATAAACTCATCTTT.

In its sample, this clone was seen a few times. This DNA translates differently at residues 9 and 11 from the TCRdb protein, which is that of a much larger clone; a read error is likely, and the protein shown is the DNA's own translation. The V call is TRDV1, the J call TRDJ1; tentative D call: TRDD3 (7 bases). This CDR3 is built from 18 residues. Germline V lookup: CDR1 TSWWSYY, CDR2 QGS. Trimming removed 2 bases from V and 7 bases from J, with 26 bases in between. The CDR3 protein is CALGETQEILRDTLKLIF. The CDR3 nucleotides read TGTGCTCTTGGGGAAACGCAGGAAATACTGAGGGATACCCTTAAACTCATCTTT.